This paragraph covers one T cell receptor (beta chain) sequence. Its antigen is not known. The entry originates in a study of vaccination and CD4 T cells after COVID-19. Study information: Four females and six males made up the convalescents, with two Hispanic. Control cultures were given a CEFX pool, an HIV-1 Nef pool, or no peptide.

This CDR3 spans 12 amino acids. Germline V gene data show CDR1 as KGHSH and CDR2 as LQKENI. The V and J ends lost 6 bases and 8 bases respectively, with 13 bases between them. The Oncomine TCR Beta short-read assay was what sequenced the DNA obtained from cultured CD4+ T cells. TCRdb reprocessed the PCR reads via MiXCR and lists one record per CDR3 protein. Of over 12,000 distinct CDR3 sequences listed, approximately 60% are singletons. The study, taken as a whole, reports: Early timepoints after natural infection were not analyzed in these convalescent patients.

Described treatment: roughly 11-day PBMC culture with coronavirus spike peptide pools or control peptides (ViraFEST assay). IL-2 at 10 IU/ml and peptide pools at roughly 11 ug/ml were added to PBMCs cultured at a few million per well. The chain couples TRBV18 to TRBJ1-2; D uncertain. The receptor's source is a human donor who had recovered from COVID-19. Sequencing was done on a sample of CD4+ T cells from blood, cultured in vitro. CDR3 sequence reads: CASSWGLDGYTF. DNA for the CDR3: TGTGCCAGCTCGTGGGGTTTAGACGGCTACACCTTC.